Below, 6 T cell receptor beta chains from the same sample are listed, as sequenced in a study of blood T cell repertoires in COVID-19. Measured with immunoSEQ multiplex PCR; TCRdb has only the in-frame clones, and not every one. Counted here are some 100,000 clones, approximately 87% occurring once; the ten biggest clones make up roughly 6.5%. Sequenced material: peripheral blood. The receptor source for this set is a woman between 50 and 59 years old with acute or convalescent COVID-19.

This clone was counted between two and nine times. The chain is built from TRBV14 and TRBJ1-2; D not certain. The CDR3 runs to 12 residues. From germline, CDR1 is SGHDN and CDR2 FVKESK. V gave up 3 bases and J gave up 4 bases, with 6 bases separating them. The CDR3 loop reads CASSQNSYGYTF. CDR3 DNA: TGTGCCAGCAGCCAGAACAGCTATGGCTACACCTTC.

The V call is TRBV5-5, the J call TRBJ2-7; tentatively, D is TRBD1 (5 bases). This CDR3 contains 15 residues. Trimming shortened V by 0 bases and J by 2 bases, and 12 bases separated the two germline ends. Per the germline V gene, CDR1 is SGHKS and CDR2 is YYEKEE (reference sequence). Here the CDR3 reads CASSLVQGYAYEQYF. CDR3 DNA sequence: TGTGCCAGCAGCTTGGTCCAGGGTTATGCCTACGAGCAGTACTTC.

This chain links TRBV5-1 with TRBJ1-4; D may be TRBD1 (6 bases). Trimming left V 5 bases short and J 7 bases short, with 15 bases between. CDR1 is SGHRS, CDR2 YFSETQ, per germline. The CDR3 length is 14 residues. CDR3 DNA sequence: TGCGCCAGCAGTCCTCAGGGGTACGGTGAAAAACTGTTTTTT. This codes for CASSPQGYGEKLFF.

This chain joins TRBV13 and TRBJ2-5, with D perhaps TRBD2 (6 bases). There are 15 residues in the CDR3. The germline V gene has CDR1 PRHDT and CDR2 FYEKMQ (reference sequence). V shed 2 bases and J shed 2 bases, with 12 bases lying between them. The CDR3 DNA reads TGTGCCAGCAGCTTAACCGCGGGGAGGCAAGAGACCCAGTACTTC. Amino acids: CASSLTAGRQETQYF.

V gene TRBV5-1 combines with J gene TRBJ2-1; TRBD2 aligns across 10 bases. Germline assignment: CDR1 SGHRS and CDR2 YFSETQ. Trimming took 0 bases from V and 10 from J; bases not matched to a gene: 10. The CDR3 contains 16 residues. CDR3 protein: CASSLAGLADYSEQFF. CDR3 bases: TGCGCCAGCAGCTTGGCCGGACTAGCGGACTATTCCGAGCAGTTCTTC.

The chain links TRBV11-2 to TRBJ2-7; 8 positions agree with TRBD2. The junction had 15 bases not matched to a gene; V was cut back by 8 bases and J by 6 bases. In germline, CDR1 is SGHAT, CDR2 FQNNGV. The CDR3 consists of 15 residues. The CDR3, as DNA: TGTGCCAGCCGCCAAGGGGGAGCGGGGGTGCGCGAGCAGTACTTC. This gives the protein CASRQGGAGVREQYF.